The present TCR beta chain was sequenced within a study of blood T cells in healthy people across ages. General study results and limits: Significant beta diversity loss was already apparent by age about 39, declining roughly linearly. Correlation between TCR beta diversity and naive T cell percentage was strong.

The individuals who served as donors were healthy Caucasians living in Russia, aged about 6 to 95. Per sample, extraction of total RNA gave at least 5.5 micrograms in every case. From germline, CDR1 is MGHRA and CDR2 YSYEKL. The germline V and J ends were trimmed by 5 bases and 1 base, with 11 bases remaining between them. There are 14 residues in the CDR3. Through a sample-barcoded 5' primer and a J-beta primer mix, a second PCR was run for roughly 6 to 12 cycles. TCRdb re-called the 5' RACE reads through MiXCR, storing one row per CDR3 protein. The sample yields some 1.7 million distinct CDR3 sequences, over 25% seen once. A note on this clonotype: Its antigen is undetermined.

This clonotype was sampled from a woman younger than 45 in good health. The chain recombines TRBV4-1 with TRBJ1-1; D is unresolved. What was sequenced was blood. The CDR3 DNA reads TGCGCCAGCAGCAAAGGACGGGGGAACACTGAAGCTTTCTTT. It translates to CASSKGRGNTEAFF.